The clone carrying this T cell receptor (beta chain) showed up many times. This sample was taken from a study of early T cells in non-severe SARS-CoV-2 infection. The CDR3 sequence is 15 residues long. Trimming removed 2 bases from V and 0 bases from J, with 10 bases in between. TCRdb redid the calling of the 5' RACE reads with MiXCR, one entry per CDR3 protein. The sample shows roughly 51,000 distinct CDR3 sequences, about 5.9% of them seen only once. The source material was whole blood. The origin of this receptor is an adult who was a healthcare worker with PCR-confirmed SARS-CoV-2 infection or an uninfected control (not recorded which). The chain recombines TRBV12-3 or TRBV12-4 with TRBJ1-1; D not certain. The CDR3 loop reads CASSLYFGLNTEAFF. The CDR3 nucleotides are TGTGCCAGCAGTTTATATTTTGGGCTGAACACTGAAGCTTTCTTT.